The 16 T cell receptor beta chains below all came from one sample that was sequenced in a study of post-analysis software for immune sequencing data. Study-wide results and limits: Controls had lower frequencies than patients of a few TRBV segments, which included TRBV5-6, TRBV5-1 and TRBV20-1.

cDNA libraries for TCR beta contained unique molecular identifiers. Each CDR3 protein is one row after TCRdb ran MiXCR on the PCR reads. The sample contains 750,000 to 950,000 distinct CDR3 sequences, around 46% of which appear only once. These receptors' antigens are unknown. The sequencing input was blood. Receptor source: a girl aged 10 to 17 with multiple sclerosis.

This clonotype came up a few times. The chain carries TRBV29-1 and TRBJ2-1; 7 nucleotides agree with TRBD1. The CDR3 totals 13 residues. Trimming at V came to 0 bases and at J to 13 bases, leaving 9 bases not matched to a gene. Germline CDR1 SQVTM, CDR2 ANQGSEA. DNA for the CDR3: TGCAGCGTTGAAGACAGGGACAGAAGGGAACAGTTCTTC. Translation gives CSVEDRDRREQFF.

The chain links TRBV20-1 to TRBJ2-7; TRBD1 matches at 7 bases. The J call may be wrong; the DNA end is better matched by TRBJ2-5. Germline loops: CDR1 DFQATT, CDR2 SNEGSKA (reference sequence). CDR3 length: 13 residues. Here the CDR3 reads CSARQARGETQYF. CDR3 DNA: TGCAGTGCTAGGCAGGCCAGGGGGGAGACCCAGTACTTC.

The chain recombines TRBV7-9 with TRBJ2-1; D is possibly TRBD1 or TRBD2 (5 bases each). This CDR3 is built from 15 residues. V lost 0 bases and J 9 bases, leaving 15 bases between the germline ends. Germline CDR1 SEHNR, CDR2 FQNEAQ (reference sequence). The CDR3 here is CASSLAGLVAGEQFF. In DNA form, the CDR3 reads TGTGCCAGCAGCTTAGCGGGGCTAGTGGCGGGTGAGCAGTTCTTC.

V and J are TRBV19 and TRBJ2-1; D unresolved. There are 13 residues in the CDR3. From germline, CDR1 is LNHDA and CDR2 SQIVND (reference sequence). V lost 3 bases, J lost 2 bases, and 5 bases lay in between. CDR3 DNA sequence: TGTGCCAGTAGTATGAGGACCTACAATGAGCAGTTCTTC. This encodes CASSMRTYNEQFF.

The V call is TRBV27, the J call TRBJ2-7; D is unclear. The CDR3 has 18 residues. The germline gives CDR1 MNHEY, CDR2 SMNVEV (reference sequence). V lost 2 bases to trimming and J lost 5 bases, with 25 bases between them. CDR3 coding DNA: TGTGCCAGCAGTTTAATCCTAACTGGGGAAACCGGGCTCCACGAGCAGTACTTC. Residues: CASSLILTGETGLHEQYF.

This sequence joins TRBV28 and TRBJ2-6, with D hard to call. Germline CDR1 reads MDHEN; CDR2 reads SYDVKM. The CDR3 extends over 13 amino acids. Trimming removed 5 bases from V and 8 bases from J, with 10 bases in between. The CDR3 is CASSRTQPNVLTF. The CDR3 DNA follows: TGTGCCAGCAGTCGGACCCAACCCAACGTCCTGACTTTC.

The chain couples TRBV21-1 to TRBJ2-3; the table names TRBD1, a call not compared with the DNA. TRBV21-1 is labeled a pseudogene. This CDR3 region has 20 residues. The CDR3 is CASSKEASAGERRRTDTQYF. For the CDR3, the DNA is TGTGCCAGCAGCAAAGAGGCCAGCGCGGGCGAGAGACGGCGCACAGATACGCAGTATTTT.

The J gene is TRBJ2-3, the V gene TRBV20-1; D is unresolved. CDR1 and CDR2 (germline): DFQATT, SNEGSKA (reference sequence). Trimming took 8 bases from V and 5 from J, leaving 14 bases between them. This CDR3 spans 12 amino acids. The CDR3 nucleotides are TGCAGTTTACCAGAGGAGAGAGATACGCAGTATTTT. Translation: CSLPEERDTQYF.

Ten or more counts support this clonotype. The chain couples TRBV6-1 to TRBJ2-5; the D gene could be TRBD1 or TRBD2 (6 bases each). Trimming left V 4 bases short and J 7 bases short, with 13 bases between. Germline V gives CDR1 MNHNS, CDR2 SASEGT. The CDR3 has 13 amino acids. The CDR3 DNA reads TGTGCCAGCAGTGGGGGGGCCCCGAGGACCCAGTACTTC. This gives the protein CASSGGAPRTQYF.

The rearrangement uses TRBV28 and TRBJ1-2; D unclear. V lost 3 bases and J lost 2, with 7 bases in between. The germline CDR1 and CDR2 sequences are MDHEN and SYDVKM. CDR3 size: 13 residues. CDR3 sequence reads: CASSFAANYGYTF. Here the CDR3 DNA reads TGTGCCAGCAGTTTCGCAGCCAACTATGGCTACACCTTC.

The J gene is TRBJ1-4, the V gene TRBV28; TRBD1 might be the D (5 bases). The CDR3 loop spans 14 amino acids. The ends were cut back, 10 bases at V and 4 bases at J, with 16 bases in the middle. Germline CDR1 MDHEN, CDR2 SYDVKM. The CDR3 sequence is CATDGGALNEKLFF. The CDR3 DNA follows: TGTGCCACCGATGGTGGGGCCCTTAATGAAAAACTGTTTTTT.

V gene TRBV7-8 combines with J gene TRBJ2-7, with 7 bases matching TRBD1. The CDR3 is 16 amino acids. V lost 3 bases and J lost 0; bases outside the gene matches: 8. The V gene's germline CDR1 is SGHVS and CDR2 FQNEAQ. The CDR3 reads CASSFPGTDSSYEQYF. The CDR3 bases are TGTGCCAGCAGCTTCCCCGGGACAGATTCCTCCTACGAGCAGTACTTC.

The V call is TRBV12-3 or TRBV12-4, the J call TRBJ2-3, with 7 positions matching TRBD2. The trim removed 6 bases at V and 7 bases at J, leaving 10 bases unmatched. The CDR3 totals 14 residues. In DNA form, the CDR3 reads TGTGCCAGCAGGTCCCCGGGACTACATAATACGCAGTATTTT. Translated: CASRSPGLHNTQYF.

The sample holds many counts of this clonotype. The rearrangement uses TRBV7-9 and TRBJ2-1; no clear D. The CDR3 is made up of 13 amino acids. Deletions cut 10 bases from V and 7 bases from J, with 17 bases between. CDR1 and CDR2 (germline): SEHNR, FQNEAQ (reference sequence). The CDR3 spells CATAAQLENEQFF. The CDR3 coding sequence is TGTGCCACCGCGGCCCAACTCGAGAATGAGCAGTTCTTC. The full variable domain, its missing parts supplied by reference TRBV7-9 and TRBJ2-1, is DTGVSQNPRHKITKRGQNVTFRCDPISEHNRLYWYRQTLGQGPEFLTYFQNEAQLEKSRLLSDRFSAERPKGSFSTLEIQRTEQGDSAMYLCATAAQLENEQFFGPGTRLTVL.

This clonotype was recorded a few times. The J gene is TRBJ2-1, the V gene TRBV3-1; 13 bases agree with TRBD2. After removal of 4 bases from V and 7 bases from J, the junction contained 4 bases not matched to a gene. The CDR3 loop spans 15 amino acids. Germline CDR1 LGHDT, CDR2 YNNKEL (reference sequence). In nucleotides, the CDR3 is TGTGCCAGCAGCCCGGGGACTAGCGGGACTAATGAGCAGTTCTTC. Protein: CASSPGTSGTNEQFF.

This clonotype occurred a few times. The rearrangement uses TRBV6-5 and TRBJ2-7; 12 bases agree with TRBD2. There are 15 residues in the CDR3. With 7 bases clipped from V and 4 bases from J, the junction kept 8 bases outside the gene matches. Germline-derived CDR1 and CDR2 are MNHEY and SVGAGI. CDR3 in amino acids: CASTPAGTSGYEQYF. CDR3 nucleotides: TGTGCCAGCACTCCGGCCGGGACTAGCGGGTACGAGCAGTACTTC.